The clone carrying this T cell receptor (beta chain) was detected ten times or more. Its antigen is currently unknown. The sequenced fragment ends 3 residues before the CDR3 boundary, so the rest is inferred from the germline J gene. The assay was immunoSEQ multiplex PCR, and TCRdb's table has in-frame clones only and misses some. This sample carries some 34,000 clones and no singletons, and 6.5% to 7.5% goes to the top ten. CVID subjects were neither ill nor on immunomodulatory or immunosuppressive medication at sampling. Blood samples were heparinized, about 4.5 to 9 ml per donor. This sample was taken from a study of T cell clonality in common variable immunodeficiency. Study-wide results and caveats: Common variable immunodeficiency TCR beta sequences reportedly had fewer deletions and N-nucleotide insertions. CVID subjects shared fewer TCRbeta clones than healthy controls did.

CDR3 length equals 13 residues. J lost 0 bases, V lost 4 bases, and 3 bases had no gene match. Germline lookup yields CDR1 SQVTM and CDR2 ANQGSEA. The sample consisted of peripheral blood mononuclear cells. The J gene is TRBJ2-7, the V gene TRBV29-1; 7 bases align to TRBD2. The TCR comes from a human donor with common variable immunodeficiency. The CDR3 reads CSVGGRRSYEQYF. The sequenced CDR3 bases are TGCAGCGTTGGCGGGAGACGCTCCTACGAG.